The rows below give T cell receptor beta chains drawn from one sample of a study of cytomegalovirus exposure and HLA in healthy donors. Assay: immunoSEQ multiplex PCR; the TCRdb copy retains only in-frame clones and omits some. Found here are around 150,000 clones, roughly 79% of them singletons; the top ten hold about 13%. Sequenced material: PBMCs. Receptors originate from a woman aged 45-60 years in good health and CMV-seronegative. CDR3s include the opening cysteine and the closing phenylalanine or tryptophan. The order of the fields is CDR3 protein, V gene, CDR3 length, J gene.

CDR3 protein: CASSLDRGGAGNTIYF
V gene: TRBV11-2
CDR3 length: 16
J gene: TRBJ1-3

CDR3 protein: CASSLSQGLGNEQFF
V gene: TRBV13
CDR3 length: 15
J gene: TRBJ2-1

CDR3 protein: CAGRTGGAETEAFF
V gene: TRBV30
CDR3 length: 14
J gene: TRBJ1-1

CDR3 protein: CASSEEAGGSYNEQFF
V gene: TRBV2
CDR3 length: 16
J gene: TRBJ2-1

CDR3 protein: CASSTTLAGGSYEQYF
V gene: TRBV6-6
CDR3 length: 16
J gene: TRBJ2-7

CDR3 protein: CASSPTGTRYGYTF
V gene: TRBV4-3
CDR3 length: 14
J gene: TRBJ1-2

CDR3 protein: CASSPGSGGYGQDTQYF
V gene: TRBV28
CDR3 length: 17
J gene: TRBJ2-3

CDR3 protein: CASTQEGGSGANVLTF
V gene: TRBV7-2
CDR3 length: 16
J gene: TRBJ2-6

CDR3 protein: CASSLVGRENYGYTF
V gene: TRBV5-6
CDR3 length: 15
J gene: TRBJ1-2

CDR3 protein: CASSETGGSNQPQHF
V gene: TRBV5-1
CDR3 length: 15
J gene: TRBJ1-5

CDR3 protein: CASSLARGGSYNEQFF
V gene: TRBV5-6
CDR3 length: 16
J gene: TRBJ2-1

CDR3 protein: CASSLLPGGRYEQYF
V gene: TRBV28
CDR3 length: 15
J gene: TRBJ2-7

CDR3 protein: CASSVTENTEAFF
V gene: TRBV11-2
CDR3 length: 13
J gene: TRBJ1-1

CDR3 protein: CASSLLSDTQYF
V gene: TRBV5-4
CDR3 length: 12
J gene: TRBJ2-3

CDR3 protein: CASSPPLSNYGYTF
V gene: TRBV18
CDR3 length: 14
J gene: TRBJ1-2

CDR3 protein: CASSVMGRDGSDTQYF
V gene: TRBV9
CDR3 length: 16
J gene: TRBJ2-3

CDR3 protein: CASSPRGSNQPQHF
V gene: TRBV14
CDR3 length: 14
J gene: TRBJ1-5

CDR3 protein: CASSFSRDSYEQYF
V gene: TRBV7-2
CDR3 length: 14
J gene: TRBJ2-7

CDR3 protein: CASSQGRGDYGYTF
V gene: TRBV4-3
CDR3 length: 14
J gene: TRBJ1-2

CDR3 protein: CSVEGPQETQYF
V gene: TRBV29-1
CDR3 length: 12
J gene: TRBJ2-5

CDR3 protein: CASSESNRVEAFF
V gene: TRBV10-1
CDR3 length: 13
J gene: TRBJ1-1

CDR3 protein: CASSLIPLAGVYEQYF
V gene: TRBV4-1
CDR3 length: 16
J gene: TRBJ2-7

CDR3 protein: CASSRSPPGIEQYF
V gene: TRBV27
CDR3 length: 14
J gene: TRBJ2-7

CDR3 protein: CASSLRGADTQYF
V gene: TRBV7-2
CDR3 length: 13
J gene: TRBJ2-3

CDR3 protein: CASSPNRGTGYGYTF
V gene: TRBV18
CDR3 length: 15
J gene: TRBJ1-2

CDR3 protein: CASSSSGGASTDTQYF
V gene: TRBV7-6
CDR3 length: 16
J gene: TRBJ2-3

CDR3 protein: CASSFTGTGYSPLHF
V gene: TRBV7-9
CDR3 length: 15
J gene: TRBJ1-6

CDR3 protein: CASSGHSSGNTIYF
V gene: TRBV9
CDR3 length: 14
J gene: TRBJ1-3

CDR3 protein: CASRIGGSGANVLTF
V gene: TRBV27
CDR3 length: 15
J gene: TRBJ2-6

CDR3 protein: CASGLGGTDTQYF
V gene: TRBV27
CDR3 length: 13
J gene: TRBJ2-3

CDR3 protein: CASVGLAGQREKQYF
V gene: TRBV27
CDR3 length: 15
J gene: TRBJ2-7

CDR3 protein: CATSRDRYNSPLHF
V gene: TRBV15
CDR3 length: 14
J gene: TRBJ1-6